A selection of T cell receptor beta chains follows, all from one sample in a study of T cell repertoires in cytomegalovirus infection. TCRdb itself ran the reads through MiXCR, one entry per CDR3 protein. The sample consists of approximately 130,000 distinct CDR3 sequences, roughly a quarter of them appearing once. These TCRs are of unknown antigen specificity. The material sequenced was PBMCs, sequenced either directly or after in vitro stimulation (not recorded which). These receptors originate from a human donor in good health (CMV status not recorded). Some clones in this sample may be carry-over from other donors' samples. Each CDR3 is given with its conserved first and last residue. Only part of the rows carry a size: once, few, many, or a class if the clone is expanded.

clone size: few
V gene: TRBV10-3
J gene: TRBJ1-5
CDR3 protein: CAISGEGRQGGPPQHF

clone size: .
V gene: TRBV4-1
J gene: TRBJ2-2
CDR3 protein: CASNQVVAGGKTGELFF

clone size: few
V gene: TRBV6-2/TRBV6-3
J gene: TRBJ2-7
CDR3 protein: CASSYSANEQYF

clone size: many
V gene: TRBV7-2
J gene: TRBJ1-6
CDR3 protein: CASSSTTGMGSPLHF

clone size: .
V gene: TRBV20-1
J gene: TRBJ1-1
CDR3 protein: CSARRAGTNTEAFF

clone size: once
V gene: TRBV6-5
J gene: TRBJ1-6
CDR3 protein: CASSAADKNSPLHF

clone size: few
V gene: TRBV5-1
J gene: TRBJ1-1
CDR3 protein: CASSHGANTEAFF

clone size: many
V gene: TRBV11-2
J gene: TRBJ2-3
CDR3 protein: CASSLLAGVGTDTQYF

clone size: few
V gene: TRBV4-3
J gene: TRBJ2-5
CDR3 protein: CASSHGTTLETQYF

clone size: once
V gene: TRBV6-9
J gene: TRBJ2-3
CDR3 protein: CASSYRGQGLGDTQYF

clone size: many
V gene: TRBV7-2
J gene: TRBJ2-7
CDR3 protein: CASSPRASYEQYF